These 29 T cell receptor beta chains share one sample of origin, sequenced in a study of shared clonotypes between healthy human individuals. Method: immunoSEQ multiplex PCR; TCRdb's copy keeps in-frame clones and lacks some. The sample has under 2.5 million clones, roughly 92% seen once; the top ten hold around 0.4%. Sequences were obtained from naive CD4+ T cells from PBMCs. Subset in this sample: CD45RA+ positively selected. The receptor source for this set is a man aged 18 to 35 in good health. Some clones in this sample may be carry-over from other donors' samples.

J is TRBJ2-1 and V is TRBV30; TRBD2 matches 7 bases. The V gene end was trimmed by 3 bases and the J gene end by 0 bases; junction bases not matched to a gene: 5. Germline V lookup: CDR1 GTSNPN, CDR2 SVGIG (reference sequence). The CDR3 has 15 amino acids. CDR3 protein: CAWSRAGLSYNEQFF. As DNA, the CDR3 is TGTGCCTGGAGCCGAGCGGGACTCTCCTACAATGAGCAGTTCTTC.

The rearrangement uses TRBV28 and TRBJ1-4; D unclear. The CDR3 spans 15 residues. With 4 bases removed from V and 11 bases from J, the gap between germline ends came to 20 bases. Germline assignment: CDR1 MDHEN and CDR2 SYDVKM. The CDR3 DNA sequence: TGTGCCAGCAGTTCCTCGGAGGTGTGGGAGGCTAAACTGTTTTTT. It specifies CASSSSEVWEAKLFF.

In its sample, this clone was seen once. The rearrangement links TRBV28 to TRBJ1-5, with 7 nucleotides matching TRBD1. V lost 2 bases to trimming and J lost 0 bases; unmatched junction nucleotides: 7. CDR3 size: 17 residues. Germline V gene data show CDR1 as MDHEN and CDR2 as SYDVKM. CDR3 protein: CASSLPRQGLSNQPQHF. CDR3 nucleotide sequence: TGTGCCAGCAGTTTACCGAGACAGGGACTTAGCAATCAGCCCCAGCATTTT. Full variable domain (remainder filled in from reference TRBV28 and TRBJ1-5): DVKVTQSSRYLVKRTGEKVFLECVQDMDHENMFWYRQDPGLGLRLIYFSYDVKMKEKGDIPEGYSVSREKKERFSLILESASTNQTSMYLCASSLPRQGLSNQPQHFGDGTRLSIL.

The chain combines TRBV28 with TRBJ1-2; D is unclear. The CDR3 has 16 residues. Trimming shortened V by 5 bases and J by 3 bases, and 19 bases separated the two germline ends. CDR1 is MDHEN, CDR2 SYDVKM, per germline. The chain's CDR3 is CASSTTFLASHYGYTF. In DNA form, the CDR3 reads TGTGCCAGCAGTACAACCTTTCTCGCCTCTCACTATGGCTACACCTTC.

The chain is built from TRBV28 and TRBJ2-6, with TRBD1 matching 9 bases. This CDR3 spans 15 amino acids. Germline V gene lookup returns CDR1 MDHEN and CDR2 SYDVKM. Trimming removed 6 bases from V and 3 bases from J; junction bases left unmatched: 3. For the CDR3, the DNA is TGTGCCAGCAGGACAGGGGGGTTTGGGGCCAACGTCCTGACTTTC. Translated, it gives CASRTGGFGANVLTF.

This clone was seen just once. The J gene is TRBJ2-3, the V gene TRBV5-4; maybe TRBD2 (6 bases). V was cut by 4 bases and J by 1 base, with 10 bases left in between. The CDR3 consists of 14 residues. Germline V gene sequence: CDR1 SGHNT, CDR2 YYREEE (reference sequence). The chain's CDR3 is CASSIGGGTDTQYF. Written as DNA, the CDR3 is TGTGCCAGCAGCATTGGCGGGGGCACAGATACGCAGTATTTT.

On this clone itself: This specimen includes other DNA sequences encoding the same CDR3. CDR3 nucleotides: TGTGCCAGCAGCTTAACTAATGAAAAACTGTTTTTT. This translates into CASSLTNEKLFF. The J gene is TRBJ1-4, the V gene TRBV7-9; no definite D call. Trimming removed 2 bases from V and 2 bases from J, with 0 bases in between. The CDR3 loop spans 12 amino acids. Germline loops: CDR1 SEHNR, CDR2 FQNEAQ (reference sequence).

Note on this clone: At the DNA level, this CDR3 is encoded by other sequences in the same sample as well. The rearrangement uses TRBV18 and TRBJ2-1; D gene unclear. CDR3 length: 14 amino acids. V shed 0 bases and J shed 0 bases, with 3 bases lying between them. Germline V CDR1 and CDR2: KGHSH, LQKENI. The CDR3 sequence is CASSPPSSYNEQFF. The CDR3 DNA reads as TGTGCCAGCTCACCACCGAGCTCCTACAATGAGCAGTTCTTC.

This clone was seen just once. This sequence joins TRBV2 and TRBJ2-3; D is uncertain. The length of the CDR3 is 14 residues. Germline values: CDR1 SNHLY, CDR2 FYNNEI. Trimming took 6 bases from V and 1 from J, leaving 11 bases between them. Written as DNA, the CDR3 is TGTGCCAGCAGGCAGGAACGTGGCACAGATACGCAGTATTTT. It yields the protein CASRQERGTDTQYF.

The CDR3: CASSFIGWTGTGELFF. CDR3 coding DNA: TGTGCCAGCAGCTTCATCGGGTGGACAGGCACCGGGGAGCTGTTTTTT. The chain recombines TRBV7-9 with TRBJ2-2, with TRBD1 identical over 7 bases. This CDR3 region has 16 residues. V gave up 3 bases and J gave up 4 bases; unmatched junction bases: 8. Germline V gives CDR1 SEHNR, CDR2 FQNEAQ (reference sequence).

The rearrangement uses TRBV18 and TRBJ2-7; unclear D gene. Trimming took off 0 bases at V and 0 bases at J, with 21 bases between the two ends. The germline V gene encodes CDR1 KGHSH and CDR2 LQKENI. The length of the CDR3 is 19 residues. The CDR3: CASSPPTIFPHHTSYEQYF. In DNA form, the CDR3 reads TGTGCCAGCTCACCACCGACCATCTTTCCACACCACACCTCCTACGAGCAGTACTTC.

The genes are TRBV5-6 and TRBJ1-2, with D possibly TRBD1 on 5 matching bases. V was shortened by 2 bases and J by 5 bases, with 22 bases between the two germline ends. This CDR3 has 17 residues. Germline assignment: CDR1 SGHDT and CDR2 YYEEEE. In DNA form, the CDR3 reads TGTGCCAGCAGCTTTGGCGGGGCAAACGGCGGGGTGTATGGCTACACCTTC. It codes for CASSFGGANGGVYGYTF.

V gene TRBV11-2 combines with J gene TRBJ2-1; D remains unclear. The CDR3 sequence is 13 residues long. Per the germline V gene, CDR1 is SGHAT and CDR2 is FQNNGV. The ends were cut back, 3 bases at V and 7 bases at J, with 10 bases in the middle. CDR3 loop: CASSFAGENEQFF. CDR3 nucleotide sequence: TGTGCCAGCAGCTTCGCCGGCGAAAATGAGCAGTTCTTC.

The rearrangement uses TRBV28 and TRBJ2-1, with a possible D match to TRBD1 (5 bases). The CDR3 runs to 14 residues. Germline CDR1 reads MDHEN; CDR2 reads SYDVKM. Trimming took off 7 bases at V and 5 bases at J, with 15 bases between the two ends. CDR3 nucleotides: TGTGCCAGCACCCTGGGGCAGGGCAACAATGAGCAGTTCTTC. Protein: CASTLGQGNNEQFF.

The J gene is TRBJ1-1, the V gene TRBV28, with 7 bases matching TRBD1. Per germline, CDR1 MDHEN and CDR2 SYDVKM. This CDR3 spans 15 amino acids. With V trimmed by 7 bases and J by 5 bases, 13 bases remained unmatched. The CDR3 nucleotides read TGTGCCAGCAATGACCCGAGGGGGCGGGGAACTGAAGCTTTCTTT. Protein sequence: CASNDPRGRGTEAFF.

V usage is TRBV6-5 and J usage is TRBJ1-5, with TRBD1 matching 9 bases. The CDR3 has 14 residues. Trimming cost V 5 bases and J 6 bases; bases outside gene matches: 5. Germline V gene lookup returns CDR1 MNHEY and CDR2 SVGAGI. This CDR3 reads CASSSTGGSQPQHF. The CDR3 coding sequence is TGTGCCAGCAGTAGCACAGGGGGCAGTCAGCCCCAGCATTTT.

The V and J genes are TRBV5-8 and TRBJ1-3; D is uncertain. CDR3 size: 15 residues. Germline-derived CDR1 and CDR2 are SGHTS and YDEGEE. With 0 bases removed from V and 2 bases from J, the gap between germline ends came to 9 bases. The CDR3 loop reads CASSLGHGTGNTIYF. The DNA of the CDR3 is TGTGCCAGCAGCTTGGGGCACGGGACTGGAAACACCATATATTTT.

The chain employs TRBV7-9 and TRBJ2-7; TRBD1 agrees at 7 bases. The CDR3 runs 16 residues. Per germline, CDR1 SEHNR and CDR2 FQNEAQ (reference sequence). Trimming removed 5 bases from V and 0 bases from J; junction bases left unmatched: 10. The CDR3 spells CASSRADRILSYEQYF. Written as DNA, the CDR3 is TGTGCCAGCAGCAGGGCGGACAGGATCCTCTCCTACGAGCAGTACTTC.

The CDR3 loop is CASSLVPRGETQYF. CDR3 DNA: TGTGCCAGCAGCTTAGTTCCTCGGGGGGAGACCCAGTACTTC. The chain carries TRBV7-7 and TRBJ2-5, with TRBD2 as a possible D gene (6 bases). Deletions cut 1 base from V and 5 bases from J, with 11 bases between. The CDR3 runs to 14 residues. Germline CDR1 reads SSHAT; CDR2 reads FNYEAQ (reference sequence).

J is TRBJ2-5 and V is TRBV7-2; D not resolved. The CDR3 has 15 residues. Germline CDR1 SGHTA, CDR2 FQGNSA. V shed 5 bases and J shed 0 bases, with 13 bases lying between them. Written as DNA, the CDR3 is TGTGCCAGCAGCCATACCGCATCGTACCAAGAGACCCAGTACTTC. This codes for CASSHTASYQETQYF.

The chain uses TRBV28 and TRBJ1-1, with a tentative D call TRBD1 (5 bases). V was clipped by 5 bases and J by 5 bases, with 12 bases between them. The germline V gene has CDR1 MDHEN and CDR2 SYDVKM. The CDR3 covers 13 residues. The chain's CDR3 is CASSTPGRTEAFF. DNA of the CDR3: TGTGCCAGCAGTACCCCGGGGCGGACTGAAGCTTTCTTT.

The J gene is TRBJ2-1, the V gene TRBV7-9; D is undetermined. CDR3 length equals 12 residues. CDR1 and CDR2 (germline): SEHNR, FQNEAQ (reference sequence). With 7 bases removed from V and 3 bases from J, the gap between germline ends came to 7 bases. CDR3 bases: TGTGCCAGCATCCCCGGCTACAATGAGCAGTTCTTC. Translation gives CASIPGYNEQFF.

The chain's CDR3 is CASSLGLAGKETQYF. The CDR3 coding sequence is TGTGCCAGCAGCTTGGGGCTAGCGGGAAAAGAGACCCAGTACTTC. The gene calls are TRBV5-8 and TRBJ2-5, with 9 bases matching TRBD2. The CDR3 extends over 15 amino acids. J gave up 3 bases and V 0 bases, and 3 bases lay outside the gene matches. Germline values: CDR1 SGHTS, CDR2 YDEGEE.

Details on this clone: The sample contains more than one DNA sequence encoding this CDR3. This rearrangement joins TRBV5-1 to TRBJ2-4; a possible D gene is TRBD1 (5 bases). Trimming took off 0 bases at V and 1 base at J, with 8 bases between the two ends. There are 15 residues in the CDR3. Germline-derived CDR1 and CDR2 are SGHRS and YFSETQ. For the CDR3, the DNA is TGCGCCAGCAGCTTGGCAGGGCCCGCCAAAAACATTCAGTACTTC. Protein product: CASSLAGPAKNIQYF.

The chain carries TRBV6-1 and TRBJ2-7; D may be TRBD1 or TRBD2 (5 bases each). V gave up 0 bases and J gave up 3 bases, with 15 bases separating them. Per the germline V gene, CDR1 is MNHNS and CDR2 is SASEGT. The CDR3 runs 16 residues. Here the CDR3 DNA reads TGTGCCAGCAGTGAAGCGGGGGTGACAACGAGCTACGAGCAGTACTTC. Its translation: CASSEAGVTTSYEQYF.

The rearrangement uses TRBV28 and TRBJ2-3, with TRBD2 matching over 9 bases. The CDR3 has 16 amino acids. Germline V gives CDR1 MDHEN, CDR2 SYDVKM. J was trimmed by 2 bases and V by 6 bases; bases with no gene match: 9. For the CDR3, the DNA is TGTGCCAGCAGCTCACCGGGACTAGCAGACACAGATACGCAGTATTTT. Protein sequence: CASSSPGLADTDTQYF.

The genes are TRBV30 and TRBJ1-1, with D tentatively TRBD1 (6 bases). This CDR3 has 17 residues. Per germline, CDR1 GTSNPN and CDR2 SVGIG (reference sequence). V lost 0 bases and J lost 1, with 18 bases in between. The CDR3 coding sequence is TGTGCCTGGAGTGTAGATTGGGGGGCCACCTCGAACACTGAAGCTTTCTTT. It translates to CAWSVDWGATSNTEAFF.

The CDR3 loop is CASTWTARMNTEAFF. The CDR3 coding sequence is TGTGCCAGCACCTGGACAGCACGCATGAACACTGAAGCTTTCTTT. The chain couples TRBV5-6 to TRBJ1-1, with a tentative D call TRBD1 (6 bases). CDR3 length equals 15 residues. CDR1 and CDR2 (germline): SGHDT, YYEEEE. Trimming removed 6 bases at V and 0 bases at J, with 15 bases between. Full variable domain (remainder filled in from reference TRBV5-6 and TRBJ1-1): DAGVTQSPTHLIKTRGQQVTLRCSPKSGHDTVSWYQQALGQGPQFIFQYYEEEERQRGNFPDRFSGHQFPNYSSELNVNALLLGDSALYLCASTWTARMNTEAFFGQGTRLTVV.

The CDR3 sequence is CASSPGPGNTIYF. The CDR3 bases are TGTGCCAGCAGTCCGGGGCCGGGAAACACCATATATTTT. The J gene is TRBJ1-3, the V gene TRBV7-6; possible D gene TRBD1, 5 bases. V shed 6 bases and J shed 4 bases, with 10 bases lying between them. Germline CDR1 reads SGHVS; CDR2 reads FNYEAQ. This CDR3 comprises 13 residues. The full variable domain, with the rest looked up from reference TRBV7-6 and TRBJ1-3, is GAGVSQSPRYKVTKRGQDVALRCDPISGHVSLYWYRQALGQGPEFLTYFNYEAQQDKSGLPNDRFSAERPEGSISTLTIQRTEQRDSAMYRCASSPGPGNTIYFGEGSWLTVV.